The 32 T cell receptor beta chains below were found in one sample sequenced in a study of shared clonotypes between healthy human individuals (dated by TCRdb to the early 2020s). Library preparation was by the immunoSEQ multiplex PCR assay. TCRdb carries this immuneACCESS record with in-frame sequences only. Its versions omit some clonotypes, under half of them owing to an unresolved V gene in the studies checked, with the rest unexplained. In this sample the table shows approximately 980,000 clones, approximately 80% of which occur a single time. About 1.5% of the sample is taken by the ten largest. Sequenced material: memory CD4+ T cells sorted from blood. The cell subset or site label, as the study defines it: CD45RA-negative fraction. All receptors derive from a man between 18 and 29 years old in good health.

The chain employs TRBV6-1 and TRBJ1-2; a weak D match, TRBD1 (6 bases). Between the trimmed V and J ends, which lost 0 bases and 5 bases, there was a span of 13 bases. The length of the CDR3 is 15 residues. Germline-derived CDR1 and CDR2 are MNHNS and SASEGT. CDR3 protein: CASSEANRALYGYTF. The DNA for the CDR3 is TGTGCCAGCAGTGAAGCAAACAGGGCCCTATATGGCTACACCTTC.

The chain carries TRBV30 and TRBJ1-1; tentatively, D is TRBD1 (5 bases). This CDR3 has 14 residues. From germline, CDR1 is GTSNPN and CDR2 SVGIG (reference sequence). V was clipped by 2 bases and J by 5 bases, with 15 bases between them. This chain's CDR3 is CAWSPPGGATEAFF. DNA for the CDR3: TGTGCCTGGAGTCCCCCTGGAGGGGCGACTGAAGCTTTCTTT.

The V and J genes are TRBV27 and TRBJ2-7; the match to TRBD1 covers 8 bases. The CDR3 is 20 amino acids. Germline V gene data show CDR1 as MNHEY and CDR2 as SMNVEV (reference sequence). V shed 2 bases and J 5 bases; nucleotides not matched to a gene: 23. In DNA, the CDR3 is TGTGCCAGCAGTTTAAGGGCCCGGGGCGGCCCCTTGGACAGGGAACACGAGCAGTACTTC. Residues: CASSLRARGGPLDREHEQYF.

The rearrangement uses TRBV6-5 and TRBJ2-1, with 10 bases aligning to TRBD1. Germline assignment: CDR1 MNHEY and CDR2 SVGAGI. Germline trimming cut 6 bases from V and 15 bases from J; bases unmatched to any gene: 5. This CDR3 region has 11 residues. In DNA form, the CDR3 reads TGTGCCAGCAGCACCGGACAGGGGGTGTTCTTC. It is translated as CASSTGQGVFF.

The CDR3 is CATSRDHRDRDEQFF. In DNA form, the CDR3 reads TGTGCCACCAGCAGAGATCACCGGGACCGAGATGAGCAGTTCTTC. The J gene is TRBJ2-1, the V gene TRBV15; the D gene could be TRBD1 or TRBD2 (5 bases each). V was pared by 0 bases and J by 8 bases, with 14 bases between. CDR3 length: 15 amino acids. Germline assignment: CDR1 LNHNV and CDR2 YYDKDF (reference sequence).

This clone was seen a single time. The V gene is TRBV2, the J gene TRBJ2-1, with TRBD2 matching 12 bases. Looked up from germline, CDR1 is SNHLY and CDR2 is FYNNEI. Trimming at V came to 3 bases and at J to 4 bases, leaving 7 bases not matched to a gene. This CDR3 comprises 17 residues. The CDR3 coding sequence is TGTGCCAGCAGTGAGAAGACTAGCGGGGGTAGGTACAATGAGCAGTTCTTC. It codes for CASSEKTSGGRYNEQFF.

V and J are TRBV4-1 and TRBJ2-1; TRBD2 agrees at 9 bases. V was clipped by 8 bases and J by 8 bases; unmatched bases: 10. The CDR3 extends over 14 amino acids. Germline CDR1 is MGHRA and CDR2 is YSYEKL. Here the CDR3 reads CASRWAGGRDEQFF. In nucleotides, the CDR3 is TGCGCCAGCCGGTGGGCGGGAGGGCGCGATGAGCAGTTCTTC.

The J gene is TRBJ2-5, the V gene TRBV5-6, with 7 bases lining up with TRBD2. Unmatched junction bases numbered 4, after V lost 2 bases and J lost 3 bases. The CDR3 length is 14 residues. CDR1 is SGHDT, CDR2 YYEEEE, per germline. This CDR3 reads CASSFLGGKETQYF. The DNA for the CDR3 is TGTGCCAGCAGCTTTTTGGGGGGGAAAGAGACCCAGTACTTC.

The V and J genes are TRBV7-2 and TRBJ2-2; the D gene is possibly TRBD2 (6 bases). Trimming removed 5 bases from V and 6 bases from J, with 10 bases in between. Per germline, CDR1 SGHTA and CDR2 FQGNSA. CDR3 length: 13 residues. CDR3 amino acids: CASSRGVPGELFF. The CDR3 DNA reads TGTGCCAGCAGCCGCGGGGTTCCCGGGGAGCTGTTTTTT.

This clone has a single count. CDR3 protein: CASSVLLAGPGNEQFF. The CDR3 DNA sequence: TGTGCCAGCAGCGTTTTATTAGCGGGACCGGGCAATGAGCAGTTCTTC. The chain recombines TRBV9 with TRBJ2-1, with 8 bases aligning to TRBD2. Per germline, CDR1 SGDLS and CDR2 YYNGEE. V shed 2 bases and J 6 bases; nucleotides not matched to a gene: 10. The CDR3 sequence is 16 residues long.

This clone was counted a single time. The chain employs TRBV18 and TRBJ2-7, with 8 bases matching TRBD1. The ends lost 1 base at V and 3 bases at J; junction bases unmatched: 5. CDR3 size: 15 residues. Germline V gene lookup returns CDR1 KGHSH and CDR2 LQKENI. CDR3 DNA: TGTGCCAGCTCACCACAGGGGACAGGTAACTACGAGCAGTACTTC. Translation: CASSPQGTGNYEQYF.

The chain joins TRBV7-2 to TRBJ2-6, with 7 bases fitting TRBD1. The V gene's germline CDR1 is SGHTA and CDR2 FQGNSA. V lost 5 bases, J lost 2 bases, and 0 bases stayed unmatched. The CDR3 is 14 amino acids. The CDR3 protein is CASSQGAGANVLTF. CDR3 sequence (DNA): TGTGCCAGCAGCCAGGGGGCTGGGGCCAACGTCCTGACTTTC.

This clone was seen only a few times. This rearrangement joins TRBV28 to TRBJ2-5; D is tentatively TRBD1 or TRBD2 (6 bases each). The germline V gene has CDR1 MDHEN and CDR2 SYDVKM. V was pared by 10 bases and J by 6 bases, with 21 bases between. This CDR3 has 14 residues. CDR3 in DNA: TGTGCCACCGGAGGGGGAGGCGGGGCCAAGACCCAGTACTTC. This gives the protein CATGGGGGAKTQYF.

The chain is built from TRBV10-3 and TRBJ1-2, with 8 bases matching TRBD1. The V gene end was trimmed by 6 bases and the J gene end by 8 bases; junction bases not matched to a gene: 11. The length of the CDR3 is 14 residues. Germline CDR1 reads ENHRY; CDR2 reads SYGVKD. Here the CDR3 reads CAIRDSLTGEGYTF. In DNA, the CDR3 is TGTGCCATCAGGGACTCGTTGACAGGGGAAGGCTACACCTTC.

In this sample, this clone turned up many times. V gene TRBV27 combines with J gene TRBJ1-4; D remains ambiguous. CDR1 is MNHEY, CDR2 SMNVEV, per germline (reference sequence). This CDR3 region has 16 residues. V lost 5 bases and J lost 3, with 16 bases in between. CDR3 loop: CASSQDRGQPNEKLFF. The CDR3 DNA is TGTGCCAGCAGTCAGGACCGTGGGCAACCTAATGAAAAACTGTTTTTT.

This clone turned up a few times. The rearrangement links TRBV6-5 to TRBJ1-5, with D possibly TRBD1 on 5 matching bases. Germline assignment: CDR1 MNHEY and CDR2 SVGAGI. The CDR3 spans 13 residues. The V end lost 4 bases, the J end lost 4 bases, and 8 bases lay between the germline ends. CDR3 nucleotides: TGTGCCAGCAGTTGGGACCAGAATCAGCCCCAGCATTTT. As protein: CASSWDQNQPQHF.

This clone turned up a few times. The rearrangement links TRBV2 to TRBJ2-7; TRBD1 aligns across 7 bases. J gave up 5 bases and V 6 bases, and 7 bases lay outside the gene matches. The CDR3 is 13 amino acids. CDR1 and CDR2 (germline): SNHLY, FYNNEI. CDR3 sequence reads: CASRKGAGNEQYF. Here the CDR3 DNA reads TGTGCCAGCAGGAAGGGGGCTGGAAACGAGCAGTACTTC.

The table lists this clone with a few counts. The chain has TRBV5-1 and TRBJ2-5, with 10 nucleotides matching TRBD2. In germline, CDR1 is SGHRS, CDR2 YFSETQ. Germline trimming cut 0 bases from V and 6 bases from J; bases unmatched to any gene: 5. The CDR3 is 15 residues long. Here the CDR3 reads CASSLDGSGGQTQYF. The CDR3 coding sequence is TGCGCCAGCAGCTTGGATGGTAGCGGGGGGCAGACCCAGTACTTC.

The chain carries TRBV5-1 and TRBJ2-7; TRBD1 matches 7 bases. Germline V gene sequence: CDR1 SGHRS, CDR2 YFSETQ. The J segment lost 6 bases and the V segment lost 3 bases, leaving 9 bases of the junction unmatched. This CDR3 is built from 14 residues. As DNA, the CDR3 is TGCGCCAGCAGCTCCCAACAGGGGTGGGTCGAGCAGTACTTC. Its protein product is CASSSQQGWVEQYF.

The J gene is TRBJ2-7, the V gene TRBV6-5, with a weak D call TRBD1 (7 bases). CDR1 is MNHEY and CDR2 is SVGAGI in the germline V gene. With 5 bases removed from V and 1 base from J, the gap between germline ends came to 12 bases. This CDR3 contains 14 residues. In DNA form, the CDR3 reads TGTGCCAGCAGTGCGGGACAGTATTCCTACGAGCAGTACTTC. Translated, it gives CASSAGQYSYEQYF.

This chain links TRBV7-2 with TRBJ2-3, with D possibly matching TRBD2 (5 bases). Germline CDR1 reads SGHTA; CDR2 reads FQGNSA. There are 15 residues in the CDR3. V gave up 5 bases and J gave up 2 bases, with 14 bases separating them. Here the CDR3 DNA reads TGTGCCAGCAGCACCCGGGGTATCGTCACAGATACGCAGTATTTT. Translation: CASSTRGIVTDTQYF. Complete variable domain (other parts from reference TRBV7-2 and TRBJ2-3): GAGVSQSPSNKVTEKGKDVELRCDPISGHTALYWYRQSLGQGLEFLIYFQGNSAPDKSGLPSDRFSAERTGGSVSTLTIQRTQQEDSAVYLCASSTRGIVTDTQYFGPGTRLTVL.

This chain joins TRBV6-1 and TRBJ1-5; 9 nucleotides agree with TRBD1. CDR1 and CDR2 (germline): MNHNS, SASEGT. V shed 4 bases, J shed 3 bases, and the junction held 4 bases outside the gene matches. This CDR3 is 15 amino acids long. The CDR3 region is CASSGGTGSNQPQHF. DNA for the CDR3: TGTGCCAGCAGTGGGGGGACAGGGTCCAATCAGCCCCAGCATTTT.

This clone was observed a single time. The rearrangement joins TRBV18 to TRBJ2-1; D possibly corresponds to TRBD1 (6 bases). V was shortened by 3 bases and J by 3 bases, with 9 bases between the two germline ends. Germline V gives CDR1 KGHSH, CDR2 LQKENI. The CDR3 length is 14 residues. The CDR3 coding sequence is TGTGCCAGCTCACCTACAGGGAACTACAATGAGCAGTTCTTC. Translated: CASSPTGNYNEQFF.

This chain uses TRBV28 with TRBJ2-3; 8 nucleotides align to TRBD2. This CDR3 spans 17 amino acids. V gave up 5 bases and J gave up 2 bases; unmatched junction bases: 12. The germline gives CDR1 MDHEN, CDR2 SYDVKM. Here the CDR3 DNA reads TGTGCCAGCAGTCCAACCTTAGCGGGGTTCACCACAGATACGCAGTATTTT. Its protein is CASSPTLAGFTTDTQYF.

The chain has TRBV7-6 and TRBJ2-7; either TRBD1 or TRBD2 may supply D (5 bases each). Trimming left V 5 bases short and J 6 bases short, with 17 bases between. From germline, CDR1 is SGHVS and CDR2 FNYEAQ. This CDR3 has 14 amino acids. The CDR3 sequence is CASSPEGTASEQYF. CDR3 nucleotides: TGTGCCAGCAGCCCCGAGGGGACGGCGAGCGAGCAGTACTTC.

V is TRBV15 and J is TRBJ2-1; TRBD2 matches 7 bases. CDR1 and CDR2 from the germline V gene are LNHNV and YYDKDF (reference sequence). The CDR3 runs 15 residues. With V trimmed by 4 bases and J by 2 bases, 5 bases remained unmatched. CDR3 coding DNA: TGTGCCACCAGCACAAGCGGGACGACCTACAATGAGCAGTTCTTC. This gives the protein CATSTSGTTYNEQFF.

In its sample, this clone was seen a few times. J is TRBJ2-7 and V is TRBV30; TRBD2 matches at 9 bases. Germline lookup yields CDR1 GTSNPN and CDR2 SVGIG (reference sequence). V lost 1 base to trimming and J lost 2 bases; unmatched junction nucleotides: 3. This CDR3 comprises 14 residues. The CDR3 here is CAWSARGRAYEQYF. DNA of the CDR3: TGTGCCTGGAGTGCGCGCGGGAGGGCCTACGAGCAGTACTTC.

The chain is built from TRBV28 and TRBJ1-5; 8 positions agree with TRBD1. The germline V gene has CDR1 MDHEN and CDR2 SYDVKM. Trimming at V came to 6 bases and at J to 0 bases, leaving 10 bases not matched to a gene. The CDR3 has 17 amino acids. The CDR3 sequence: CASRRTGWGFSNQPQHF. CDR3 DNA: TGTGCCAGCAGGAGGACAGGGTGGGGATTTAGCAATCAGCCCCAGCATTTT. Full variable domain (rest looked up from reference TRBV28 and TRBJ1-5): DVKVTQSSRYLVKRTGEKVFLECVQDMDHENMFWYRQDPGLGLRLIYFSYDVKMKEKGDIPEGYSVSREKKERFSLILESASTNQTSMYLCASRRTGWGFSNQPQHFGDGTRLSIL.

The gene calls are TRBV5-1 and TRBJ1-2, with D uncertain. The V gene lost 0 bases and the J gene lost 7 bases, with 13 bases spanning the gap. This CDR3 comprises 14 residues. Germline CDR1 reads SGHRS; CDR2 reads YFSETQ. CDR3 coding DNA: TGCGCCAGCAGCTTGGCCGTCAAAGAGGGTGGCTACACCTTC. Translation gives CASSLAVKEGGYTF.

The CDR3 DNA is TGTGCCAGCAGCTTAGCCCCGACAGAAAAACTGTTTTTT. Translation: CASSLAPTEKLFF. V usage is TRBV7-8 and J usage is TRBJ1-4; D remains ambiguous. This CDR3 is 13 amino acids long. CDR1 SGHVS and CDR2 FQNEAQ come from the germline V gene. Trimming took 0 bases from V and 8 from J, leaving 7 bases between them.

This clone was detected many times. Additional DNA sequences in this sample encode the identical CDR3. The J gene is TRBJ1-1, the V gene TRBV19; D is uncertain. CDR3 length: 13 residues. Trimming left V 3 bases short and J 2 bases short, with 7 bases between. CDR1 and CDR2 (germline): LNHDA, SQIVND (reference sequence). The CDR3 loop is CASSIRVNTEAFF. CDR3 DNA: TGTGCCAGTAGTATCCGTGTAAACACTGAAGCTTTCTTT. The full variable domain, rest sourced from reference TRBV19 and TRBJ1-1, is DGGITQSPKYLFRKEGQNVTLSCEQNLNHDAMYWYRQDPGQGLRLIYYSQIVNDFQKGDIAEGYSVSREKKESFPLTVTSAQKNPTAFYLCASSIRVNTEAFFGQGTRLTVV.

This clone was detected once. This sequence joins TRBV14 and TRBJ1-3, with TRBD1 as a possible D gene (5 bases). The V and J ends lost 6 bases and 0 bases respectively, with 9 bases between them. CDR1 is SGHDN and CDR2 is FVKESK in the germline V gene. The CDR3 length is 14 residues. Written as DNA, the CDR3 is TGTGCCAGCAGAATGACAGCCTCTGGAAACACCATATATTTT. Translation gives CASRMTASGNTIYF.